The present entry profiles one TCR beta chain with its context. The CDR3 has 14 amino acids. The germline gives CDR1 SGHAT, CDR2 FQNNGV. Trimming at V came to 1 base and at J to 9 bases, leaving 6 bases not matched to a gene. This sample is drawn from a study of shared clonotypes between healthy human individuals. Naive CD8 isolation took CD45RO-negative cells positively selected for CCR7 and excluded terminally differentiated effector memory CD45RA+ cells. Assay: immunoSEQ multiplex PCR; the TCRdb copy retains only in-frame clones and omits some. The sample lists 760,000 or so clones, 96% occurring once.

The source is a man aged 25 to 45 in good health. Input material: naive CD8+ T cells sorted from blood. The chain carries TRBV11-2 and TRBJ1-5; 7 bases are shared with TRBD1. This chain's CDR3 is CASSLGQGSWPQHF. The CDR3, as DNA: TGTGCCAGCAGCTTAGGACAGGGCTCGTGGCCCCAGCATTTT.